This T cell receptor (beta chain) stems from a study of immune evolution from preneoplasia to lung adenocarcinoma (dated by TCRdb to the early 2020s). With respect to the entire study: HLA loss of heterozygosity was found in around 7% of AIS, under 18% of MIA and under 40% of ADC lesions, and in no AAH lesions. Sample size was based on specimen availability rather than a prior power calculation. The study reported that fewer than 120 samples were used for TCR sequencing. A total of 45 to 55 patients contributed TCR sequencing data. Resected precursor lesions (AAH, AIS, MIA) and invasive adenocarcinomas were compared with paired morphologically normal lung tissue. Whole exome sequencing and methylation data from the same cohort of nodules were integrated with the immune data. POLYSOLVER was used to infer class I HLA alleles from exome data, and LOHHLA was used to detect allele-specific HLA loss. The study combined immune gene expression, TCR sequencing and multiplex immunofluorescence to profile immune contexture across lung adenocarcinoma precursors and invasive adenocarcinoma. The overall cohort was made up of 45 to 60 patients with pulmonary nodules who had surgical resection. General study outcomes and caveats: The highest top T cell clone frequencies were observed in normal lung, and a progressive decrease in top T cell clone frequencies appeared to occur from AAH through AIS, MIA and invasive adenocarcinoma. T cell clonality was highest in KRAS-mutant nodules compared with EGFR-mutant or double wild-type lesions. Because all patients came from Japan and China, whether the findings apply to Western populations was uncertain. The findings reflected association rather than direct causation, and larger cohorts with long-term follow-up and longitudinal biopsies were considered necessary. Clonality was highest in normal lung, while later-stage lesions appeared to have lower clonality but higher T cell density and diversity.

Resection was performed on patients in Japan or China between about 2014 and 2017. Histologic diagnosis of each case was confirmed independently by two lung cancer pathologists on H&E slides. To enrich premalignant or tumor cells for nucleic acid extraction, macro-dissection was performed after pathologic assessment. The AllPrep DNA/RNA FFPE Kit was used to isolate DNA from FFPE tissue. TCR beta CDR3 regions were sequenced from DNA using the immunoSEQ hsTCRbeta Kit. Concerning the study's data processing: The ImmunoSEQ Analyzer was used to analyse the TCR sequencing data. T cell clonality was calculated on productive rearrangements as 1 minus Pielou's evenness. The inverse Simpson index, applied to productive templates, was used to measure T cell diversity. T cell density was TCR beta template counts normalized to usable DNA, estimated by amplifying and sequencing housekeeping genes. Two-sided Kruskal-Wallis tests were used to compare TCR metrics between histologic stages. The table was pulled from immuneACCESS by TCRdb, which kept in-frame rearrangements only. Such tables lose some clones; where checked, under half of the loss comes from unresolved V genes, and the rest has no known cause. The V and J calls and clone size were taken over from that table, and D and trimming were inferred from the DNA. Across this sample there are some 6,500 clones, with around four fifths seen only once. The ten largest make up 3% to 3.5% of the sample.

Comment on this clone: The antigen this receptor binds is unknown. Within one base of it there is no much larger clone, and no base qualities were kept.

The CDR3 covers 12 residues, taking in both the cysteine and the phenylalanine. The CDR3 DNA has 36 bases and is translated from base 1. V loses 5 bases, J loses 1 base, and the germline ends lie 6 bases apart. CDR1 and CDR2 were assigned from the germline V gene as SGHRS and YFSETQ. The V gene is TRBV5-1 and the J gene is TRBJ1-1; no D gene can be assigned with confidence. Sequencing was performed on FFPE lung adenocarcinoma in situ tissue. The cell subset or site label of this sample denotes: preinvasive adenocarcinoma in situ (AIS). This sequence originates from a donor of 70 years or more with lung adenocarcinoma. The DNA sequence is given as TGCGCCAGCAGTGACGAGAACACTGAAGCTTTCTTT. Translation gives CASSDENTEAFF.